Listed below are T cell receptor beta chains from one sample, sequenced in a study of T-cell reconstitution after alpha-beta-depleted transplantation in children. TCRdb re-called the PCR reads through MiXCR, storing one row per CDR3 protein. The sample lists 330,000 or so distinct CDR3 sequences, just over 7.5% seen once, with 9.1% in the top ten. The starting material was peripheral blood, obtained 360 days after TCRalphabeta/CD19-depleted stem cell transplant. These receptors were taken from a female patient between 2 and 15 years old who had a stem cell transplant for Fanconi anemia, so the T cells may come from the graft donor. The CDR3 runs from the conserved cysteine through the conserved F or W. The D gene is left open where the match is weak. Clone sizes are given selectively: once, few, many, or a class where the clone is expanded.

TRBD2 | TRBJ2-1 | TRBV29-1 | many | TGCAGCGTTGAACCCAACGGGTTTAGCGGGGGGGCGGGTGAGCAGTTCTTC | CSVEPNGFSGGAGEQFF
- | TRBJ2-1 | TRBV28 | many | TGTGCCAGCAGGCGACGGAGGGGGCCTTACAATGAGCAGTTCTTC | CASRRRRGPYNEQFF
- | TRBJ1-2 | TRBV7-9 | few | TGTGCCAGCAGCCTCGAGCTCTGGACGGACGATGGCTACACCTTC | CASSLELWTDDGYTF
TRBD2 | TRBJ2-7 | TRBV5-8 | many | TGTGCCAGCAGCCTCCTAGGGAGGGGCCGCCCCTACGAGCAGTACTTC | CASSLLGRGRPYEQYF
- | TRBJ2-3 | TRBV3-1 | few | TGTGCCAGCAGCCAAGAAGGGACTGGTTACGGTGGGGGCACAGATACGCAGTATTTT | CASSQEGTGYGGGTDTQYF
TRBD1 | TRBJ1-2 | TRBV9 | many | TGTGCCAGTTGGGACAGCCAAAAAGGCTACACCTTC | CASWDSQKGYTF
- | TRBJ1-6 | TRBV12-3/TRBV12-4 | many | TGTGCCAGCACTGGCAGGGCCAATTCACCCCTCCACTTT | CASTGRANSPLHF
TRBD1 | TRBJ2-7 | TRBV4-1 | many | TGCGCCAGCAGCCAATTGAAACGACAGGGCTCCTACGAGCAGTACTTC | CASSQLKRQGSYEQYF
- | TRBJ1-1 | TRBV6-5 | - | TGTGCCAGCAGTTACGACGCGGTAGGGAACACTGAAGCTTTCTTT | CASSYDAVGNTEAFF
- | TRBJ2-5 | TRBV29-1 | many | TGCAGCGTTCATGTGGCAGAGACCCAGTACTTC | CSVHVAETQYF
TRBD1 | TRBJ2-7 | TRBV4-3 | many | TGCGCCAGCAGCCAAGGGACAGGGCTTTCCTACGAGCAGTACTTC | CASSQGTGLSYEQYF
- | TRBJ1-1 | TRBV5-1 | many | TGCGCCAGCAGCCCTCTAATGGCGAACACTGAAGCTTTCTTT | CASSPLMANTEAFF
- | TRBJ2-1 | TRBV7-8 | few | TGTGCCAGCAGCCGCCTAGAAGCCGGGACTGTTAACAATGAGCAGTTCTTC | CASSRLEAGTVNNEQFF
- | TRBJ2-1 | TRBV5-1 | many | TGCGCCAGCAGGGACCCGAGCTCCTACAATGAGCAGTTCTTC | CASRDPSSYNEQFF
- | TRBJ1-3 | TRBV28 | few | TGTGCCAGCAGCATCACCCCTCGGAGAACTGGAAACACCATATATTTT | CASSITPRRTGNTIYF
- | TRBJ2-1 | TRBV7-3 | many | TGTGCCAGCAGCCCAACTCCAGCCCACAATGAGCAGTTCTTC | CASSPTPAHNEQFF
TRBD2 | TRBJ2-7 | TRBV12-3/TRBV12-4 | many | TGTGCCAGCAGTCGCGGGGGGCTTTACGAGCAGTACTTC | CASSRGGLYEQYF
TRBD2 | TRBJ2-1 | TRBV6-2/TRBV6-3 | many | TGTGCCAGCATGGAACGGGGGGGCAGGGGGCAGTTCTTC | CASMERGGRGQFF
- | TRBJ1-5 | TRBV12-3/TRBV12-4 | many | TGTGCCAGCAGTGAGGGCCTCCAGCCCCAGCATTTT | CASSEGLQPQHF
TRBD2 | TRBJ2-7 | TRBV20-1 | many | TGCAGTGCTAGACCCGGGACTAGCGGCGAGCAGTACTTC | CSARPGTSGEQYF
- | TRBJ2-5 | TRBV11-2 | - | TGTGCCAGCAGCTTTATTTCGGCAGGGCGAGGGGAGACCCAGTACTTC | CASSFISAGRGETQYF
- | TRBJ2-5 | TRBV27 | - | TGTGCCAGCAGGAGCCCAGGGGGAGGGCAAGAGACCCAGTACTTC | CASRSPGGGQETQYF
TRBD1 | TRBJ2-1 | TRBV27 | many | TGTGCCAGCAGTCCACCAGGACAGGCCGATGAGCAGTTCTTC | CASSPPGQADEQFF
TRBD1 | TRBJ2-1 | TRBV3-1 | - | TGTGCCAGCAGCCAAGATCTGGAGACAGGGTTCCTCAATGAGCAGTTCTTC | CASSQDLETGFLNEQFF
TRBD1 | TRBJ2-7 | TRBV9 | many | TGTGCCAGCAGCGTAAATGATGACAGGGTTCACGAGCAGTACTTC | CASSVNDDRVHEQYF
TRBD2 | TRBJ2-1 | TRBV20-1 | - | TGCTGTGCTCAATCTCTAAGCGGGGGGGCCTTTTCTTCGTTCTTC | CCAQSLSGGAFSSFF
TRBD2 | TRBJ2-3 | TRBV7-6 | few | TGTGCCAGCAGCTCTAGCGGGAGTCAGTACGGTACGCAGTATTTT | CASSSSGSQYGTQYF
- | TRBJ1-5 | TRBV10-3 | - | TGTGCCATCAGTGAGTCTAGGGTCGAGCATCAGCCCCAGCATTTT | CAISESRVEHQPQHF
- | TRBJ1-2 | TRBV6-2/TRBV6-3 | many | TGTGCCAGCACAACGACAGGAAACGATGGCTACACCTTC | CASTTTGNDGYTF
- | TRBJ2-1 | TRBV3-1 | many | TGTGCCAGCAGCCAACTGGGTTCATCAAATGAGCAGTTCTTC | CASSQLGSSNEQFF
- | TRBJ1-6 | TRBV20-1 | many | TGCAGTGCTACAGGCAATTCACCCCTCCACTTT | CSATGNSPLHF
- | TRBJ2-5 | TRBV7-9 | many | TGTGCCAGCAGCTTAGAGTTGGAAGCTCGTCGGAGCTTC | CASSLELEARRSF
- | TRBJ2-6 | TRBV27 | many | TGTGCCAGCAGTTTAATAGGGGCCCTCTCTGGGGCCAACGTCCTGACTTTC | CASSLIGALSGANVLTF
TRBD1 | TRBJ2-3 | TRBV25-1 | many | TGTGCCAGCAGTGGGGTCAGGGGGTATACGCAGTATTTT | CASSGVRGYTQYF
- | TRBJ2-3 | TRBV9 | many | TGTGCCAGCAGCGTCCGACAGAGCACAGATACGCAGTATTTT | CASSVRQSTDTQYF
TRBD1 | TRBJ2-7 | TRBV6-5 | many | TGTGCCAGCAGTACGACAGGGGCATACGAGCAGTACTTC | CASSTTGAYEQYF
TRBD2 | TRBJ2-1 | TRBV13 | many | TGTGCCAGCAGCTTAGAGGCCTTTTCCAGCGGGAGCTACAACAATGAGCAGTTCTTC | CASSLEAFSSGSYNNEQFF
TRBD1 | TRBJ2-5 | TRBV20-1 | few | TGCAGTGCTTCCGGGACAGTGGGCGTAGAGACCCAGTACTTC | CSASGTVGVETQYF
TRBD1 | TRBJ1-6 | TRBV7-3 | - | TGTGCCAGCAGCTCCGGGACAGGGAGTTCACCCCTCCACTTT | CASSSGTGSSPLHF
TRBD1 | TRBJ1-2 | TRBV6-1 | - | TGTGCCAGCAGACCGGGACAGGGGCGGATTGGGGGCTACACCTTC | CASRPGQGRIGGYTF
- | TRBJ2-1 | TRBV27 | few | TGTGCCAGCTCTAAAGGGGAGGCCTACAATGAGCAGTTCTTC | CASSKGEAYNEQFF
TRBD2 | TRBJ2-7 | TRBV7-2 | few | TGTGCCAGCAGCTTAAGCCTAGCGGCTCCTTCCTACGAGCAGTACTTC | CASSLSLAAPSYEQYF
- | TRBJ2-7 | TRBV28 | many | TGTGCCAGCACGACCTGGGACGCCTACGAGCAGTACTTC | CASTTWDAYEQYF
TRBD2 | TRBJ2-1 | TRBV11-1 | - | TGTGCCAGCAGCTTAGGGGGAGCGGGAGGGCCTAACGACAATGAGCAGTTCTTC | CASSLGGAGGPNDNEQFF
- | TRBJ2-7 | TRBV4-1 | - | TGCGCCAGCAGCACACCGGGGGACCAGCAGTACTTC | CASSTPGDQQYF
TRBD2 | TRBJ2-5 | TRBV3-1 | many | TGTGCCAGCAGCCAACGGATTAGCGGGGCTCAAGAGACCCAGTACTTC | CASSQRISGAQETQYF
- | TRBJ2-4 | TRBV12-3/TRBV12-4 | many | TGTGCCAGCAGCCGAGCAAGCAAAAACATTCAGTACTTC | CASSRASKNIQYF
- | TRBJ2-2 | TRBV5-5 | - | TGTGCCAGCAGCTTGGCGCCGGGGAACACCGGGGAGCTGTTTTTT | CASSLAPGNTGELFF
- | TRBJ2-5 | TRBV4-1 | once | TGCGCCAGCAGCCAAGATTGGCGGAGGGGCTTCAAGAGAGAGACCCAGTACTTC | CASSQDWRRGFKRETQYF
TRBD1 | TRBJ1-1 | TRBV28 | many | TGTGCCAGCAGTTTATGGGGACAGGGTTTAGATGGTTTCTTT | CASSLWGQGLDGFF
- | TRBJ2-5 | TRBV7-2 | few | TGTGCCAGCAGCTTTAGACTTCGAGGGGGAGAGACCCAGTACTTC | CASSFRLRGGETQYF
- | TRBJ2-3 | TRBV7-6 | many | TGTGCCAGCAGCGTCGGGACACCAGATACGCAGTATTTT | CASSVGTPDTQYF
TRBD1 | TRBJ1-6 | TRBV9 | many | TGTGCCAGCAGCGTAGAAGGGACAGTACCTTCACCCCTCCACTTT | CASSVEGTVPSPLHF
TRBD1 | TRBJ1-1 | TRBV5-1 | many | TGCGCCAGCAGCCAAAGGGGACAGCAGAACACTGAAGCTTTCTTT | CASSQRGQQNTEAFF
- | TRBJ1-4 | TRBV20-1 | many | TGCAGTGCTAACCGGGACCGACTTAATGAAAAACTGTTTTTT | CSANRDRLNEKLFF
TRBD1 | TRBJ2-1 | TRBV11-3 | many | TGTGCCAGCAGCTTAGGGGGACAGTGGACAGGGGGTTACAATGAGCAGTTCTTC | CASSLGGQWTGGYNEQFF
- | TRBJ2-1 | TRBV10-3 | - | TGTGCCATCAGTGGGTTGGACCCACGCTCCTACAATGAGCAGTTCTTC | CAISGLDPRSYNEQFF
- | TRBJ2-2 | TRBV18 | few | TGTGCCAGCTCACCAGGGAGCATTACCGGGGAGCTGTTTTTT | CASSPGSITGELFF
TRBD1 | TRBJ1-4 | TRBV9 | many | TGTGCCAGCAGCGTCCGGGACAGTAATGAAAAACTGTTTTTT | CASSVRDSNEKLFF
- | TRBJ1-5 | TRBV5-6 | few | TGTGCCAGCAGCCGACAGCCCGGTTGGGATCAGCCCCAGCATTTT | CASSRQPGWDQPQHF